This note documents a single TCR beta chain sequence. What it binds is not known. Germline V CDR1 and CDR2: SGHKS, YYEKEE (reference sequence). This CDR3 comprises 14 residues. Trimming cost V 1 base and J 2 bases, with 9 bases left between them. The data belong to a study of long-term antiretroviral therapy in people with HIV. Study-level findings and limits: Versus controls, repertoires in people with HIV had narrower CDR3 length ranges. Dominating the repertoire at all time points were the clones that expanded before ART. Researchers lacked any data on ART adherence, viral resistance or therapy changes.

Researchers report immunoSEQ v3.0 was run at survey level. Sequencing of each sample targeted 40,000-50,000 T-cell genomes. Some clones are missing from TCRdb's copy, which holds only in-frame ones; the method was immunoSEQ multiplex PCR. The profile shows about 17,000 clones, 70% to 90% of them singletons. The sequence came from a man younger than 35 with HIV. The starting material was unsorted PBMCs, obtained 0.1 years before starting antiretroviral therapy. The chain employs TRBV5-5 and TRBJ2-5; possibly TRBD1 for D (5 bases). The CDR3 here is CASSLYSGQETQYF. In DNA, the CDR3 is TGTGCCAGCAGCTTGTATTCAGGGCAAGAGACCCAGTACTTC.